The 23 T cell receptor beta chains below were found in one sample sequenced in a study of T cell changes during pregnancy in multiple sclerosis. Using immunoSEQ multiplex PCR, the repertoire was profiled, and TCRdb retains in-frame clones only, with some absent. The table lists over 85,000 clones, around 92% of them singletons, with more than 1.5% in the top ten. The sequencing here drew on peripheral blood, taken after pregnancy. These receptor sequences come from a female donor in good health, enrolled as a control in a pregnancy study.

For the CDR3, the DNA is TGTGCCAGCAGCGTTGCAGGGGCTAACACAGATACGCAGTATTTT. It yields the protein CASSVAGANTDTQYF. This chain connects TRBV9 to TRBJ2-3, with TRBD1 as a possible D gene (6 bases). This CDR3 has 15 residues. Trimming removed 2 bases from V and 2 bases from J, with 12 bases in between. Germline-derived CDR1 and CDR2 are SGDLS and YYNGEE.

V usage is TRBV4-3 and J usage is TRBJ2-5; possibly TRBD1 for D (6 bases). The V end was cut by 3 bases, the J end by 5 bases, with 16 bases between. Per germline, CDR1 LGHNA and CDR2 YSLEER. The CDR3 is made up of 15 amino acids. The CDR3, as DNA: TGCGCCAGCAGCCAGACAGAATTTCAGGGGGAGACCCAGTACTTC. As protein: CASSQTEFQGETQYF.

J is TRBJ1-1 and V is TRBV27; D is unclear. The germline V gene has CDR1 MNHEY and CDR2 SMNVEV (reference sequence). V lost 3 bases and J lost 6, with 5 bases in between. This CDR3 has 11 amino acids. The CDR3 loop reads CASSFRAEAFF. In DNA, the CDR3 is TGTGCCAGCAGTTTTCGGGCTGAAGCTTTCTTT.

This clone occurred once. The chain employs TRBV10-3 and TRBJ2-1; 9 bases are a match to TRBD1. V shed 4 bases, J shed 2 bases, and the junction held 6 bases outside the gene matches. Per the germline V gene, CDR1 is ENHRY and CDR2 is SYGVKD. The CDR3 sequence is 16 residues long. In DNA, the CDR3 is TGTGCCATCAGTGGACGGACAGGGGAGGCCTACAATGAGCAGTTCTTC. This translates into CAISGRTGEAYNEQFF.

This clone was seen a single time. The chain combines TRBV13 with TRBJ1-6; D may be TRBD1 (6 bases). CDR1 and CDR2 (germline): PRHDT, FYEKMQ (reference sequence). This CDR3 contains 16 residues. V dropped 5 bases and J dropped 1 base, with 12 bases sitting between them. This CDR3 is CASSKTGKSYNSPLHF. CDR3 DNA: TGTGCCAGCAGCAAAACAGGGAAATCCTATAATTCACCCCTCCACTTT.

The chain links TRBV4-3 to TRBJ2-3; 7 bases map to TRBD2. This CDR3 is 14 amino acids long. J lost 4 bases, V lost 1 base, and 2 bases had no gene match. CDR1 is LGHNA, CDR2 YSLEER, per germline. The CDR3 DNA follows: TGCGCCAGCAGCCAAGGGGGGGGTGCAGATACGCAGTATTTT. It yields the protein CASSQGGGADTQYF.

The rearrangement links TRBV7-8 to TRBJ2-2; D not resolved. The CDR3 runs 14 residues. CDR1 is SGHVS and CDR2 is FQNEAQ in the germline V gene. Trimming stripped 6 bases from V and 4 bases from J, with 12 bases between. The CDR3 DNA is TGTGCCAGCAGATATCAAACAACCACCGGGGAGCTGTTTTTT. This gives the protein CASRYQTTTGELFF.

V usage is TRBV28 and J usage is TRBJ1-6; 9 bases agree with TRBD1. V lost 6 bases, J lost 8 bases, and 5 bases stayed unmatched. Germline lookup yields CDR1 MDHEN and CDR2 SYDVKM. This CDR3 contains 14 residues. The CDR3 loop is CASRPGQGYSPLHF. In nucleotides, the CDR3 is TGTGCCAGCAGACCGGGACAGGGCTATTCACCCCTCCACTTT.

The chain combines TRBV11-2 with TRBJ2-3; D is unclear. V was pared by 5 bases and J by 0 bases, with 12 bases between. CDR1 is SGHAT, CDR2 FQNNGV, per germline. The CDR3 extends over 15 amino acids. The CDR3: CASSPRIASTDTQYF. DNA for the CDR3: TGTGCCAGCAGCCCGAGGATCGCAAGCACAGATACGCAGTATTTT.

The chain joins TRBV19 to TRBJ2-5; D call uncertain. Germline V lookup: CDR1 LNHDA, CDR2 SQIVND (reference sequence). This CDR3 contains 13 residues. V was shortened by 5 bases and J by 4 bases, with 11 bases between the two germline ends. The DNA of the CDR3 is TGTGCCAGTAGTCCACGAGGAACAGAGACCCAGTACTTC. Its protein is CASSPRGTETQYF.

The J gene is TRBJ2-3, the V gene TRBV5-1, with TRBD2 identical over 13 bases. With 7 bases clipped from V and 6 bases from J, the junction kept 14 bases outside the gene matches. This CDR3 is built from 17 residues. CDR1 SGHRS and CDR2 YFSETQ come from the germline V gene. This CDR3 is CASQGGTSGDLTDTQYF. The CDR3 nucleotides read TGCGCCAGCCAGGGGGGGACTAGCGGGGATTTGACTGATACGCAGTATTTT.

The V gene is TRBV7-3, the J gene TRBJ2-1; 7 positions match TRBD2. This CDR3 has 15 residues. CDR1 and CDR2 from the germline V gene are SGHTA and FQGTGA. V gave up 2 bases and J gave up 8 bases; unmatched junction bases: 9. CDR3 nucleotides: TGTGCCAGCAGCTTAGGAGCGGGGCGGATGTATGAGCAGTTCTTC. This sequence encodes CASSLGAGRMYEQFF. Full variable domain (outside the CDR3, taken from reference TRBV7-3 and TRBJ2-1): GAGVSQTPSNKVTEKGKYVELRCDPISGHTALYWYRQSLGQGPEFLIYFQGTGAADDSGLPNDRFFAVRPEGSVSTLKIQRTERGDSAVYLCASSLGAGRMYEQFFGPGTRLTVL.

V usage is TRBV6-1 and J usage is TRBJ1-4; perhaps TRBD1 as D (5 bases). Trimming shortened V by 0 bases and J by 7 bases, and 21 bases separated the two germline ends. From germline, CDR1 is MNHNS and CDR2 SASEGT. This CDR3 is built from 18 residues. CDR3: CASSEAVGRTRGFEKLFF. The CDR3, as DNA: TGTGCCAGCAGTGAAGCGGTGGGACGCACGCGGGGATTTGAAAAACTGTTTTTT.

Here the CDR3 reads CASSQRGQGNEKLFF. The CDR3 DNA reads TGCGCCAGCAGCCAAAGGGGACAGGGGAATGAAAAACTGTTTTTT. The rearrangement links TRBV4-3 to TRBJ1-4; 10 nucleotides line up with TRBD1. The CDR3 spans 15 residues. Trimming removed 2 bases from V and 5 bases from J; junction bases left unmatched: 2. CDR1 LGHNA and CDR2 YSLEER come from the germline V gene.

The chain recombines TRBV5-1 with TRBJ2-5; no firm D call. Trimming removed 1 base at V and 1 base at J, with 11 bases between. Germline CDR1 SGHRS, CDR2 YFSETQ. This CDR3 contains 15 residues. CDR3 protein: CASSLISLSQETQYF. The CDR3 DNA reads TGCGCCAGCAGCTTGATTTCGCTAAGCCAAGAGACCCAGTACTTC.

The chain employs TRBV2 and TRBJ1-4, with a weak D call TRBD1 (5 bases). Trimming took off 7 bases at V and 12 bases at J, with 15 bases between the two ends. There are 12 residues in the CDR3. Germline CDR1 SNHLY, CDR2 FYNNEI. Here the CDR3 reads CASKPAGVQLFF. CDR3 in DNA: TGTGCCAGCAAGCCCGCGGGGGTACAACTGTTTTTT.

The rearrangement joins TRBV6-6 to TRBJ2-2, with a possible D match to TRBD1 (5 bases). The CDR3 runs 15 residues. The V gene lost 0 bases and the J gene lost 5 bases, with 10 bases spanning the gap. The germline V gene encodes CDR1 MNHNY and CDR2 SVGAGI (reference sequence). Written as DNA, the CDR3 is TGTGCCAGCAGTTACTCGGGCGCAGGGACCGGGGAGCTGTTTTTT. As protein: CASSYSGAGTGELFF.

Written as DNA, the CDR3 is TGTGCCAGTAGTATTGTACCACAGGACTATAATTCACCCCTCCACTTT. Residues: CASSIVPQDYNSPLHF. V gene TRBV19 combines with J gene TRBJ1-6, with D possibly being TRBD1 (5 bases). Germline-derived CDR1 and CDR2 are LNHDA and SQIVND (reference sequence). Trimming shortened V by 3 bases and J by 3 bases, and 12 bases separated the two germline ends. CDR3 length equals 16 residues. The variable domain in full, with the rest retrieved from reference TRBV19 and TRBJ1-6, is DGGITQSPKYLFRKEGQNVTLSCEQNLNHDAMYWYRQDPGQGLRLIYYSQIVNDFQKGDIAEGYSVSREKKESFPLTVTSAQKNPTAFYLCASSIVPQDYNSPLHFGNGTRLTVT.

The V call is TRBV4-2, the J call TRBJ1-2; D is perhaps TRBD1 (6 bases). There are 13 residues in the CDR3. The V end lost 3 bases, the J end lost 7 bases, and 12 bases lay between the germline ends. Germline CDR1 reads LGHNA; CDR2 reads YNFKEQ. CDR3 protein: CASSQAGEGGYTF. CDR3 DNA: TGTGCCAGCAGCCAGGCAGGGGAGGGTGGCTACACCTTC.

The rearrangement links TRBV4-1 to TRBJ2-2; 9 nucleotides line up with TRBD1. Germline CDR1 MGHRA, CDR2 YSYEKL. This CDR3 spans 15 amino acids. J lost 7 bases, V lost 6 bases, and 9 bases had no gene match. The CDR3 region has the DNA TGCGCCAGCAGGACACCCGGGACAGGGAACGGGGAGCTGTTTTTT. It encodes CASRTPGTGNGELFF.

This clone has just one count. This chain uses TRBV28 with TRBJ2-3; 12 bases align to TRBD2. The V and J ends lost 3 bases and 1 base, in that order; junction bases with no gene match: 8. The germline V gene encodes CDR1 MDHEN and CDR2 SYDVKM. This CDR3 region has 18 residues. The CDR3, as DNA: TGTGCCAGCAGTTTGGTGGGACTAGCGGGCTTTGGCACAGATACGCAGTATTTT. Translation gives CASSLVGLAGFGTDTQYF.

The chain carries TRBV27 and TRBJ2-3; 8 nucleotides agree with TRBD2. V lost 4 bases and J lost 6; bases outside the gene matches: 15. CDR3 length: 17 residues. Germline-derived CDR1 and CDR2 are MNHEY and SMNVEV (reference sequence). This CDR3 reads CASSSGLARPQGDTQYF. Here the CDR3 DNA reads TGTGCCAGCAGTTCCGGACTAGCCAGGCCCCAGGGTGATACGCAGTATTTT.

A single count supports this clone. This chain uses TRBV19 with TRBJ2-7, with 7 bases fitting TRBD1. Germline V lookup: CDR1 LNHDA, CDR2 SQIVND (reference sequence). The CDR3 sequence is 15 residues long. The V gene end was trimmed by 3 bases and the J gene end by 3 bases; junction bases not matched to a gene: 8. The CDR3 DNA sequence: TGTGCCAGTAGTATTCGTGGGACAGAGTTCTACGAGCAGTACTTC. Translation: CASSIRGTEFYEQYF.